These 15 T cell receptor beta chains originate from one sample sequenced in a study of shared clonotypes between healthy human individuals. The data were produced by immunoSEQ multiplex PCR, yet TCRdb's version contains in-frame clones alone and is incomplete. Of some 500,000 clones listed, 79% were seen once; the top ten hold about 12%. Sequenced sample: PBMCs. These receptor sequences come from a middle-aged woman in good health. Some clones in this sample may be carry-over from other donors' samples.

This chain links TRBV4-2 with TRBJ1-1; TRBD1 agrees at 7 bases. The CDR3 spans 17 residues. Germline loops: CDR1 LGHNA, CDR2 YNFKEQ. With 0 bases clipped from V and 1 base from J, the junction kept 8 bases outside the gene matches. CDR3 residues: CASSQDGQVEANTEAFF. The CDR3 bases are TGTGCCAGCAGCCAAGATGGACAGGTGGAGGCGAACACTGAAGCTTTCTTT.

V gene TRBV10-3 combines with J gene TRBJ1-5; 9 nucleotides agree with TRBD1. Germline CDR1 reads ENHRY; CDR2 reads SYGVKD. This CDR3 region has 15 residues. CDR3 nucleotide sequence: TGTCTCCTGCCTCACAGGGGGCAGTGGAATCAGCCCCAGCATTTT. Translated: CLLPHRGQWNQPQHF.

The V gene is TRBV11-3, the J gene TRBJ2-6; 10 positions match TRBD1. CDR1 SGHNT and CDR2 YENEEA come from the germline V gene. After removal of 5 bases from V and 0 bases from J, the junction contained 4 bases not matched to a gene. The CDR3 loop spans 17 amino acids. CDR3 nucleotides: TGTGCCAGCAGCCTGGGACAGGGGCGCTCTGGGGCCAACGTCCTGACTTTC. It encodes CASSLGQGRSGANVLTF.

CDR3: CASSARWRGDEKLFF. The CDR3 DNA reads TGTGCCAGCAGTGCTCGGTGGAGGGGGGATGAAAAACTGTTTTTT. This chain joins TRBV25-1 and TRBJ1-4; D possibly corresponds to TRBD1 (6 bases). This CDR3 has 15 amino acids. Germline V gives CDR1 MGHDK, CDR2 SYGVNS. The V and J ends lost 4 bases and 6 bases respectively, with 15 bases between them.

This clone was observed many times. The V call is TRBV6-1, the J call TRBJ2-1, with 10 nucleotides matching TRBD2. Germline loops: CDR1 MNHNS, CDR2 SASEGT. The CDR3 sequence is 13 residues long. The V segment lost 11 bases and the J segment 4 bases; nucleotides outside the gene matches: 5. CDR3 protein: CAGGLAEYNEQFF. CDR3 DNA: TGTGCCGGAGGACTAGCGGAGTACAATGAGCAGTTCTTC.

In its sample, this clone was seen once. This chain connects TRBV4-1 to TRBJ1-4, with a weak D call TRBD1 (5 bases). Germline-derived CDR1 and CDR2 are MGHRA and YSYEKL. Trimming left V 1 base short and J 8 bases short, with 8 bases between. The CDR3 loop spans 13 amino acids. The CDR3 nucleotides are TGCGCCAGCAGCCAAGTCAGGGTGGAAAAACTGTTTTTT. It encodes CASSQVRVEKLFF.

This clone was seen just once. The J gene is TRBJ2-7, the V gene TRBV10-1, with TRBD2 matching over 7 bases. Germline values: CDR1 WNHNN, CDR2 SYGVQD (reference sequence). Unmatched junction bases numbered 12, after V lost 6 bases and J lost 7 bases. The CDR3 loop spans 14 amino acids. The CDR3: CASSSGTTFAEQYF. In nucleotides, the CDR3 is TGCGCCAGCAGCTCCGGGACTACCTTCGCTGAGCAGTACTTC.

The rearrangement links TRBV7-8 to TRBJ2-1, with 8 bases lining up with TRBD2. The CDR3 has 15 amino acids. V lost 5 bases to trimming and J lost 3 bases; unmatched junction nucleotides: 6. CDR1 SGHVS and CDR2 FQNEAQ come from the germline V gene. The DNA of the CDR3 is TGTGCCAGCAGCCGAGCGGGAGTCGACTACAATGAGCAGTTCTTC. Protein product: CASSRAGVDYNEQFF.

V usage is TRBV2 and J usage is TRBJ2-2, with no clear D. Germline assignment: CDR1 SNHLY and CDR2 FYNNEI. Trimming stripped 7 bases from V and 4 bases from J, with 7 bases between. The CDR3 is 12 residues long. The CDR3 coding sequence is TGTGCCAGCACCGTGGGCACCGGGGAGCTGTTTTTT. It encodes CASTVGTGELFF. Full variable domain (missing parts from reference TRBV2 and TRBJ2-2): EPEVTQTPSHQVTQMGQEVILRCVPISNHLYFYWYRQILGQKVEFLVSFYNNEISEKSEIFDDQFSVERPDGSNFTLKIRSTKLEDSAMYFCASTVGTGELFFGEGSRLTVL.

The chain carries TRBV7-6 and TRBJ1-5; unclear D gene. The V gene lost 1 base and the J gene lost 0 bases, with 13 bases spanning the gap. Germline CDR1 is SGHVS and CDR2 is FNYEAQ. The CDR3 totals 17 residues. CDR3 residues: CASSLGFVAGSNQPQHF. CDR3 DNA: TGTGCCAGCAGCTTAGGGTTCGTGGCGGGTAGCAATCAGCCCCAGCATTTT. The variable domain in full, completed from reference TRBV7-6 and TRBJ1-5, reads GAGVSQSPRYKVTKRGQDVALRCDPISGHVSLYWYRQALGQGPEFLTYFNYEAQQDKSGLPNDRFSAERPEGSISTLTIQRTEQRDSAMYRCASSLGFVAGSNQPQHFGDGTRLSIL.

The chain carries TRBV19 and TRBJ1-5, with 8 positions matching TRBD1. V shed 6 bases, J shed 2 bases, and the junction held 6 bases outside the gene matches. Germline CDR1 reads LNHDA; CDR2 reads SQIVND (reference sequence). The CDR3 contains 15 residues. For the CDR3, the DNA is TGTGCCAGTAGGCCCCCAGGGGGCCGCAATCAGCCCCAGCATTTT. This sequence encodes CASRPPGGRNQPQHF.

This sequence joins TRBV25-1 and TRBJ1-4; D possibly corresponds to TRBD1 (6 bases). Germline values: CDR1 MGHDK, CDR2 SYGVNS. V shed 1 base and J shed 6 bases, with 12 bases lying between them. The CDR3 runs 15 residues. CDR3 loop: CASSELGGWDEKLFF. For the CDR3, the DNA is TGTGCCAGCAGTGAATTGGGGGGCTGGGATGAAAAACTGTTTTTT.

Turning to this clone: A much larger clone lies a single base off, so this may be a read error. This chain connects TRBV7-9 to TRBJ2-5; TRBD1 agrees at 7 bases. The length of the CDR3 is 14 residues. The ends lost 5 bases at V and 1 base at J; junction bases unmatched: 4. Germline CDR1 SEHNR, CDR2 FQNEAQ (reference sequence). As DNA, the CDR3 is TGTGCCAGCAGCCTCCGGGACAGCCAAGAGACCCAGTACTTC. This encodes CASSLRDSQETQYF.

The J gene is TRBJ1-2, the V gene TRBV7-9, with a tentative D call TRBD1 (6 bases). Germline V lookup: CDR1 SEHNR, CDR2 FQNEAQ (reference sequence). V dropped 6 bases and J dropped 2 bases, with 16 bases sitting between them. CDR3 size: 15 residues. CDR3 amino acids: CASRKDRQKNYGYTF. The CDR3, as DNA: TGTGCCAGCAGAAAAGACAGGCAGAAAAACTATGGCTACACCTTC. Full variable domain (missing parts from reference TRBV7-9 and TRBJ1-2): DTGVSQNPRHKITKRGQNVTFRCDPISEHNRLYWYRQTLGQGPEFLTYFQNEAQLEKSRLLSDRFSAERPKGSFSTLEIQRTEQGDSAMYLCASRKDRQKNYGYTFGSGTRLTVV.

This clone occurred many times. Other DNA sequences in this specimen translate into the identical CDR3. The chain employs TRBV5-4 and TRBJ2-5, with 8 nucleotides matching TRBD1. CDR3 length: 15 amino acids. Looked up from germline, CDR1 is SGHNT and CDR2 is YYREEE (reference sequence). Trimming cost V 3 bases and J 4 bases; bases outside gene matches: 8. CDR3 region: CASSYRQGIGETQYF. CDR3 nucleotide sequence: TGTGCCAGCAGCTATAGACAGGGGATAGGAGAGACCCAGTACTTC.